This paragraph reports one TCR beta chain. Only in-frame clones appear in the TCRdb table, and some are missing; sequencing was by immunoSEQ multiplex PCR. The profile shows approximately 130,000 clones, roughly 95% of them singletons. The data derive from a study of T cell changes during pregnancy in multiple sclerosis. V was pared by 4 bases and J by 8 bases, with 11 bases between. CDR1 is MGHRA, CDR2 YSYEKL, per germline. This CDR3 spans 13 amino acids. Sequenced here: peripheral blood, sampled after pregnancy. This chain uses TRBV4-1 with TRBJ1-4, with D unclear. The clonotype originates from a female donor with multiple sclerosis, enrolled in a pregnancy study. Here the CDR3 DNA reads TGCGCCAGCAGCCTTACCATCGGGGAAAAACTGTTTTTT. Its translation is CASSLTIGEKLFF.